The 24 T cell receptor beta chains listed next were all sequenced from one sample in a study of neurological immune-mediated disorders. TCRdb independently ran MiXCR on the 5' RACE reads; one entry per CDR3 protein. The table lists tens of thousands of distinct CDR3 sequences, approximately 11% of them singletons. This sample's time point: longitudinal time-point 3. Sequences were obtained from PBMCs. The receptors stem from a male donor with HTLV-1-associated myelopathy (HAM/TSP).

This clonotype has ten or more counts. This chain links TRBV20-1 with TRBJ2-3, with D perhaps being TRBD1 or TRBD2 (7 bases each). V lost 5 bases and J lost 2, with 14 bases in between. The CDR3 is 14 amino acids. CDR1 and CDR2 from the germline V gene are DFQATT and SNEGSKA (reference sequence). The CDR3 region is CSAGGGQFTDTQYF. The CDR3 nucleotides are TGCAGTGCTGGGGGGGGACAGTTCACAGATACGCAGTATTTT.

This clonotype was counted a few times. The rearrangement joins TRBV25-1 to TRBJ2-5; D not resolved. Trimming removed 2 bases from V and 4 bases from J, with 11 bases in between. There are 14 residues in the CDR3. In germline, CDR1 is MGHDK, CDR2 SYGVNS. CDR3 region: CASSEPRALETQYF. Written as DNA, the CDR3 is TGTGCCAGCAGTGAACCCCGGGCCCTAGAGACCCAGTACTTC.

This clonotype was counted many times. The rearrangement links TRBV7-9 to TRBJ2-2, with 7 positions matching TRBD1. V was pared by 3 bases and J by 6 bases, with 10 bases of the junction left unmatched. The germline V gene has CDR1 SEHNR and CDR2 FQNEAQ (reference sequence). CDR3 length: 16 residues. CDR3 in amino acids: CASSLRQGLISGELFF. CDR3 nucleotide sequence: TGTGCCAGCAGCTTGAGACAGGGTTTGATTTCCGGGGAGCTGTTTTTT.

As DNA, the CDR3 is TGTGCCAGCACCTCACTTGGGGTTCTCTCCTACGAGCAGTACTTC. It is translated as CASTSLGVLSYEQYF. This chain joins TRBV6-1 and TRBJ2-7, with unresolved D. CDR1 and CDR2 (germline): MNHNS, SASEGT. The V end lost 7 bases, the J end lost 0 bases, and 16 bases lay between the germline ends. This CDR3 comprises 15 residues.

The chain has TRBV20-1 and TRBJ1-2, with D unresolved. This CDR3 comprises 15 residues. V was clipped by 0 bases and J by 8 bases, with 19 bases between them. Germline V lookup: CDR1 DFQATT, CDR2 SNEGSKA (reference sequence). The CDR3 nucleotides are TGCAGTGCTAGAGAACCCGCCATACGATCTACCGGCTACACCTTC. Translating it yields CSAREPAIRSTGYTF.

Ten or more counts support this clonotype. The chain recombines TRBV6-5 with TRBJ1-1, with D uncertain. The CDR3 length is 13 residues. V was trimmed by 6 bases and J by 2 bases, leaving 10 bases between them. Germline-derived CDR1 and CDR2 are MNHEY and SVGAGI. The DNA of the CDR3 is TGTGCCAGCAGCTTTCAGCCTAACACTGAAGCTTTCTTT. It is translated as CASSFQPNTEAFF.

This clonotype has a count of ten or more. The V and J genes are TRBV5-1 and TRBJ1-2; D is possibly TRBD1 (5 bases). Trimming shortened V by 3 bases and J by 4 bases, and 10 bases separated the two germline ends. Germline loops: CDR1 SGHRS, CDR2 YFSETQ. The length of the CDR3 is 13 residues. DNA for the CDR3: TGCGCCAGCAGCTATGCAGACAGCTATGGCTACACCTTC. Its translation is CASSYADSYGYTF.

This clonotype has ten or more counts. The rearrangement uses TRBV9 and TRBJ2-5, with D perhaps matching TRBD1 or TRBD2 (5 bases each). Trimming pared 2 bases from V and 1 base from J, leaving 6 bases between. There are 13 residues in the CDR3. Germline V CDR1 and CDR2: SGDLS, YYNGEE. For the CDR3, the DNA is TGTGCCAGCAGCGTGGGGACCCAAGAGACCCAGTACTTC. Protein sequence: CASSVGTQETQYF.

This clonotype was counted at least ten times. The V gene is TRBV9, the J gene TRBJ2-5, with 10 bases fitting TRBD2. Unmatched junction bases numbered 7, after V lost 0 bases and J lost 5 bases. Germline CDR1 reads SGDLS; CDR2 reads YYNGEE. CDR3 length equals 16 residues. This chain's CDR3 is CASSVGTSGGTETQYF. As DNA, the CDR3 is TGTGCCAGCAGCGTAGGGACTAGCGGAGGCACCGAGACCCAGTACTTC.

This clonotype appeared many times. The J gene is TRBJ1-3, the V gene TRBV16, with D perhaps matching TRBD1 (5 bases). Germline V lookup: CDR1 KGHSY, CDR2 FQNENV. Trimming removed 0 bases at V and 2 bases at J, with 11 bases between. The CDR3 extends over 16 amino acids. CDR3 sequence reads: CASSQSRRTTGNTIYF. The CDR3 bases are TGTGCCAGCAGCCAATCAAGGCGGACAACTGGAAACACCATATATTTT. Full variable domain (outside the CDR3, taken from reference TRBV16 and TRBJ1-3): GEEVAQTPKHLVRGEGQKAKLYCAPIKGHSYVFWYQQVLKNEFKFLISFQNENVFDETGMPKERFSAKCLPNSPCSLEIQATKLEDSAVYFCASSQSRRTTGNTIYFGEGSWLTVV.

The chain carries TRBV19 and TRBJ2-7; D not resolved. CDR3 size: 14 residues. CDR1 LNHDA and CDR2 SQIVND come from the germline V gene (reference sequence). Trimming removed 8 bases from V and 0 bases from J, with 14 bases in between. CDR3 bases: TGTGCCAGTTTACAGCTTAACCCCTCCTACGAGCAGTACTTC. Translating it yields CASLQLNPSYEQYF.

This clonotype came up many times. This chain joins TRBV7-2 and TRBJ2-1; D is undetermined. With 0 bases removed from V and 0 bases from J, the gap between germline ends came to 6 bases. Per the germline V gene, CDR1 is SGHTA and CDR2 is FQGNSA. CDR3 size: 15 residues. Here the CDR3 reads CASSLALSSYNEQFF. The CDR3 coding sequence is TGTGCCAGCAGCTTAGCTCTAAGCTCCTACAATGAGCAGTTCTTC.

This clonotype was observed many times. The chain employs TRBV20-1 and TRBJ2-1, with D perhaps matching TRBD1 (6 bases). The V gene's germline CDR1 is DFQATT and CDR2 SNEGSKA (reference sequence). V was trimmed by 4 bases and J by 10 bases, leaving 11 bases between them. This CDR3 region has 11 residues. This chain's CDR3 is CSAIQGREQFF. The DNA for the CDR3 is TGCAGTGCTATACAGGGACGAGAGCAGTTCTTC.

This clonotype was detected ten times or more. The rearrangement uses TRBV28 and TRBJ2-7, with no clear D. This CDR3 region has 15 residues. In germline, CDR1 is MDHEN, CDR2 SYDVKM. With 7 bases removed from V and 0 bases from J, the gap between germline ends came to 16 bases. CDR3 sequence: CASTAPRKSSYEQYF. DNA for the CDR3: TGTGCCAGCACCGCCCCCAGGAAAAGCTCCTACGAGCAGTACTTC.

As concerns this clonotype: This may come from a read error, since a much larger clone is one base off. CDR3 sequence: CSARNRQGQETQHF. For the CDR3, the DNA is TGCAGTGCTAGAAATAGACAGGGCCAAGAGACCCAGCACTTC. V usage is TRBV20-1 and J usage is TRBJ2-5; 7 nucleotides align to TRBD1. CDR3 size: 14 residues. Germline V gene sequence: CDR1 DFQATT, CDR2 SNEGSKA (reference sequence).

This clonotype appeared many times. The chain has TRBV4-3 and TRBJ2-2; 9 bases fit TRBD1. V was pared by 4 bases and J by 6 bases, with 6 bases of the junction left unmatched. This CDR3 contains 15 residues. Germline-derived CDR1 and CDR2 are LGHNA and YSLEER. CDR3 in DNA: TGCGCCAGCAGCCGGTTGGGACAGGGCTCCGGGGAGCTGTTTTTT. Residues: CASSRLGQGSGELFF.

This clonotype occurred many times. The chain has TRBV5-1 and TRBJ1-6, with 7 bases that match TRBD1. V was clipped by 3 bases and J by 2 bases; unmatched bases: 2. Germline V gene sequence: CDR1 SGHRS, CDR2 YFSETQ. This CDR3 spans 15 amino acids. The CDR3 sequence is CASSSGTAYNSPLHF. CDR3 DNA sequence: TGCGCCAGCAGCTCCGGGACAGCCTATAATTCACCCCTCCACTTT.

This clonotype is categorized as medium-sized. The rearrangement uses TRBV29-1 and TRBJ1-2; no definite D call. The V end was cut by 4 bases, the J end by 3 bases, with 6 bases between. This CDR3 contains 11 residues. Germline V gives CDR1 SQVTM, CDR2 ANQGSEA. CDR3 in DNA: TGCAGCGTTGGACCTGACTATGGCTACACCTTC. It codes for CSVGPDYGYTF. Drawing the rest from reference TRBV29-1 and TRBJ1-2, the complete variable domain is SAVISQKPSRDICQRGTSLTIQCQVDSQVTMMFWYRQQPGQSLTLIATANQGSEATYESGFVIDKFPISRPNLTFSTLTVSNMSPEDSSIYLCSVGPDYGYTFGSGTRLTVV.

Note on this clonotype: At one end, the junction sequence differs from germline, possibly due to a read error. This chain connects TRBV10-2 to TRBJ1-3, with D unresolved. The CDR3 spans 13 residues. The germline gives CDR1 WSHSY, CDR2 SAAADI. The CDR3 is CASSETIGNTIYF. The CDR3 DNA sequence: TGCGCCAGCAGTGAGACCATAGGAAACACCATATATTTC.

This clonotype was recorded many times. The chain employs TRBV7-6 and TRBJ2-1; TRBD1 agrees at 8 bases. From germline, CDR1 is SGHVS and CDR2 FNYEAQ. The CDR3 is made up of 17 amino acids. After removal of 5 bases from V and 2 bases from J, the junction contained 11 bases not matched to a gene. The CDR3 sequence is CASSKWATGVPYNEQFF. The DNA for the CDR3 is TGTGCCAGCAGCAAATGGGCGACAGGGGTCCCCTACAATGAGCAGTTCTTC.

This clonotype was seen ten or more times. The rearrangement links TRBV5-6 to TRBJ2-3, with D possibly being TRBD2 (6 bases). The CDR3 has 14 residues. V gave up 2 bases and J gave up 1 base, with 8 bases separating them. Germline V CDR1 and CDR2: SGHDT, YYEEEE. The CDR3 DNA is TGTGCCAGCAGCTTTACGGGGGGCACAGATACGCAGTATTTT. It translates to CASSFTGGTDTQYF.

This clonotype has at least ten counts. V and J are TRBV5-1 and TRBJ2-2, with 10 bases matching TRBD2. This CDR3 is 16 amino acids long. V dropped 2 bases and J dropped 5; count of bases not matched to a gene: 6. Germline lookup yields CDR1 SGHRS and CDR2 YFSETQ. As DNA, the CDR3 is TGCGCCAGCAGCTTTCTAGCGGGGGTGCGTACCGGGGAGCTGTTTTTT. This gives the protein CASSFLAGVRTGELFF.

The rearrangement joins TRBV5-1 to TRBJ2-5; 9 bases map to TRBD1. This CDR3 has 12 amino acids. V gave up 4 bases and J gave up 5 bases; unmatched junction bases: 0. In germline, CDR1 is SGHRS, CDR2 YFSETQ. This CDR3 reads CASSDRGETQYF. CDR3 bases: TGCGCCAGCAGCGACAGGGGGGAGACCCAGTACTTC. Full variable domain (missing parts from reference TRBV5-1 and TRBJ2-5): KAGVTQTPRYLIKTRGQQVTLSCSPISGHRSVSWYQQTPGQGLQFLFEYFSETQRNKGNFPGRFSGRQFSNSRSEMNVSTLELGDSALYLCASSDRGETQYFGPGTRLLVL.

This clonotype was recorded a few times. This chain joins TRBV25-1 and TRBJ2-7; TRBD1 aligns across 7 bases. Germline CDR1 MGHDK, CDR2 SYGVNS. The V gene end was trimmed by 4 bases and the J gene end by 5 bases; junction bases not matched to a gene: 5. This CDR3 comprises 13 residues. The CDR3, as DNA: TGTGCCAGCAGTGTTACAGGGGTCCACGAGCAGTACTTC. It specifies CASSVTGVHEQYF.